Below are 21 T cell receptor beta chains sequenced from a single sample in a study of blood T cell repertoires in COVID-19. Sequencing was performed with immunoSEQ multiplex PCR; in TCRdb, only in-frame clones are kept and a portion is missing. The data show 350,000 to 450,000 clones, around 85% seen once. Source material: peripheral blood. All receptors come from a woman aged 18-29 years with acute or convalescent COVID-19.

The rearrangement links TRBV3-1 (or the pseudogene TRBV3-2) to TRBJ1-2; 9 bases match TRBD1. Per germline, CDR1 LGHDT and CDR2 YNNKEL (reference sequence). The CDR3 loop spans 14 amino acids. Germline trimming cut 4 bases from V and 8 bases from J; bases unmatched to any gene: 8. The CDR3 DNA follows: TGTGCCAGCAGCCGAGGGACAGGGAACGGAGGCTACACCTTC. It translates to CASSRGTGNGGYTF.

This chain links TRBV18 with TRBJ2-7, with D possibly TRBD1 on 6 matching bases. The V and J ends lost 2 bases and 0 bases respectively, with 14 bases between them. The germline V gene encodes CDR1 KGHSH and CDR2 LQKENI. CDR3 length: 16 amino acids. The CDR3 loop is CASSPVVTGSSYEQYF. CDR3 in DNA: TGTGCCAGCTCACCAGTAGTGACAGGTAGCTCCTACGAGCAGTACTTC. Looking up the rest from reference TRBV18 and TRBJ2-7 gives the full variable domain: NAGVMQNPRHLVRRRGQEARLRCSPMKGHSHVYWYRQLPEEGLKFMVYLQKENIIDESGMPKERFSAEFPKEGPSILRIQQVVRGDSAAYFCASSPVVTGSSYEQYFGPGTRLTVT.

The chain links TRBV3-1 (or the pseudogene TRBV3-2) to TRBJ2-7; TRBD1 matches at 7 bases. V lost 2 bases and J lost 4; bases outside the gene matches: 5. The CDR3 runs to 14 residues. Per germline, CDR1 LGHDT and CDR2 YNNKEL (reference sequence). The CDR3 DNA reads TGTGCCAGCAGCCAACGACAGGGTGTTTACGAGCAGTACTTC. Translated: CASSQRQGVYEQYF.

The chain carries TRBV18 and TRBJ1-4; D call uncertain. Germline V CDR1 and CDR2: KGHSH, LQKENI. V was clipped by 6 bases and J by 4 bases, with 21 bases between them. CDR3 length: 17 residues. The CDR3 bases are TGTGCCAGCTCCCCTCCCCGAGGGCAACTCGATAATGAAAAACTGTTTTTT. This gives the protein CASSPPRGQLDNEKLFF.

This chain uses TRBV15 with TRBJ2-1, with 7 bases identical to TRBD2. The ends lost 4 bases at V and 3 bases at J; junction bases unmatched: 6. Germline-derived CDR1 and CDR2 are LNHNV and YYDKDF (reference sequence). This CDR3 region has 15 residues. The CDR3 reads CATSTSGAIYNEQFF. The CDR3 DNA is TGTGCCACCAGCACTAGCGGAGCGATCTACAATGAGCAGTTCTTC.

The gene calls are TRBV18 and TRBJ2-1, with 10 nucleotides matching TRBD2. Germline V lookup: CDR1 KGHSH, CDR2 LQKENI. This CDR3 is 16 amino acids long. Trimming took 1 base from V and 9 from J; bases not matched to a gene: 9. The CDR3 is CASSPLLAGGIGEQFF. The CDR3 DNA reads TGTGCCAGCTCACCACTCTTAGCGGGAGGTATTGGTGAGCAGTTCTTC.

This clone turned up a few times. One junction end disagrees with the germline gene, perhaps due to a read error. The gene calls are TRBV6-6 and TRBJ2-1, with TRBD2 identical over 9 bases. Germline V CDR1 and CDR2: MNHNY, SVGAGI (reference sequence). This CDR3 is 15 amino acids long. The CDR3 sequence: CASSQTPGLASRTIF. As DNA, the CDR3 is TGTGCCAGCAGTCAGACCCCGGGACTAGCATCCCGCACGATCTTC.

The V call is TRBV23-1, the J call TRBJ1-3, with D tentatively TRBD1 (5 bases). TRBV23-1 is an ORF; its function is uncertain. This CDR3 has 17 residues. Trimming took off 9 bases at V and 0 bases at J, with 21 bases between the two ends. CDR3 sequence: CARPTGPRAFSGNTIYF. The CDR3, as DNA: TGCGCCAGACCCACAGGTCCCCGCGCCTTCTCTGGAAACACCATATATTTT.

The chain is built from TRBV19 and TRBJ2-7, with 7 nucleotides matching TRBD1. Germline V gene sequence: CDR1 LNHDA, CDR2 SQIVND (reference sequence). After removal of 6 bases from V and 0 bases from J, the junction contained 5 bases not matched to a gene. The CDR3 has 14 amino acids. In DNA form, the CDR3 reads TGTGCCAGTAGCTGGGGGACAGTCTCCTACGAGCAGTACTTC. This codes for CASSWGTVSYEQYF.

This clone was found once. V is TRBV9 and J is TRBJ2-2, with TRBD1 as a possible D gene (6 bases). This CDR3 region has 15 residues. Trimming left V 2 bases short and J 4 bases short, with 12 bases between. Germline V gives CDR1 SGDLS, CDR2 YYNGEE. CDR3 nucleotide sequence: TGTGCCAGCAGCGTCACGACAGGAACCACCGGGGAGCTGTTTTTT. Amino acid sequence: CASSVTTGTTGELFF.

The J gene is TRBJ2-1, the V gene TRBV28; possible D gene TRBD2, 5 bases. The CDR3 runs 15 residues. Germline lookup yields CDR1 MDHEN and CDR2 SYDVKM. Trimming removed 5 bases at V and 3 bases at J, with 14 bases between. CDR3 loop: CASSRSRGIYNEQFF. CDR3 nucleotides: TGTGCCAGCAGTCGTTCGAGAGGGATCTACAATGAGCAGTTCTTC. Based on the CDR3 plus reference TRBV28 and TRBJ2-1, the full variable domain is DVKVTQSSRYLVKRTGEKVFLECVQDMDHENMFWYRQDPGLGLRLIYFSYDVKMKEKGDIPEGYSVSREKKERFSLILESASTNQTSMYLCASSRSRGIYNEQFFGPGTRLTVL.

The chain uses TRBV7-9 and TRBJ1-1; maybe TRBD1 (6 bases). The CDR3 loop spans 15 amino acids. Germline CDR1 is SEHNR and CDR2 is FQNEAQ (reference sequence). Trimming took off 1 base at V and 3 bases at J, with 12 bases between the two ends. The DNA of the CDR3 is TGTGCCAGCAGCTTAGGGATTCAGGGGCACACTGAAGCTTTCTTT. This sequence encodes CASSLGIQGHTEAFF.

There are a few counts of this clone. The chain recombines TRBV5-1 with TRBJ1-1, with 9 bases fitting TRBD1. The J segment lost 10 bases and the V segment lost 0 bases, leaving 1 base of the junction unmatched. This CDR3 spans 12 amino acids. The germline V gene has CDR1 SGHRS and CDR2 YFSETQ. Here the CDR3 reads CASSLDRGRAFF. The CDR3 DNA follows: TGCGCCAGCAGCTTGGACAGGGGGCGAGCTTTCTTT.

The rearrangement uses TRBV7-3 and TRBJ2-5; no reliable D call. This CDR3 contains 11 residues. Between the trimmed V and J ends, which lost 5 bases and 2 bases, there was a span of 3 bases. From germline, CDR1 is SGHTA and CDR2 FQGTGA. For the CDR3, the DNA is TGTGCCAGCAGCCTACAAGAGACCCAGTACTTC. This sequence encodes CASSLQETQYF.

The chain employs TRBV24-1 and TRBJ2-1, with D unresolved. Germline CDR1 is KGHDR and CDR2 is SFDVKD. There are 14 residues in the CDR3. V was cut by 4 bases and J by 5 bases, with 11 bases left in between. The CDR3 loop reads CATSEDMLDNEQFF. DNA of the CDR3: TGTGCCACCAGTGAAGACATGTTGGACAATGAGCAGTTCTTC.

The chain links TRBV4-2 to TRBJ2-7; 8 bases map to TRBD1. Germline CDR1 reads LGHNA; CDR2 reads YNFKEQ. This CDR3 contains 15 residues. The V gene end was trimmed by 1 base and the J gene end by 5 bases; junction bases not matched to a gene: 7. The CDR3 loop reads CASSQVSQGDHEQYF. The CDR3 bases are TGTGCCAGCAGCCAAGTCTCACAGGGGGACCACGAGCAGTACTTC.

In its sample, this clone was seen once. The chain employs TRBV5-6 and TRBJ1-2; 7 nucleotides agree with TRBD1. The CDR3 covers 16 residues. Trimming cost V 2 bases and J 2 bases; bases outside gene matches: 9. The V gene's germline CDR1 is SGHDT and CDR2 YYEEEE. CDR3 nucleotide sequence: TGTGCCAGCAGCTTAACAAACAGGGGCCCCAACTATGGCTACACCTTC. As protein: CASSLTNRGPNYGYTF.

The table lists this clone with a count of one. The rearrangement uses TRBV7-2 and TRBJ1-1; 9 bases are a match to TRBD1. The V and J ends lost 4 bases and 0 bases, in that order; junction bases with no gene match: 9. The length of the CDR3 is 17 residues. CDR1 and CDR2 (germline): SGHTA, FQGNSA. The CDR3 reads CASSWEQGAPLNTEAFF. DNA for the CDR3: TGTGCCAGCAGCTGGGAACAGGGGGCGCCGCTGAACACTGAAGCTTTCTTT.

In this sample, this clone turned up once. This rearrangement joins TRBV2 to TRBJ2-1, with D possibly TRBD2 on 7 matching bases. Germline V lookup: CDR1 SNHLY, CDR2 FYNNEI. Trimming pared 4 bases from V and 5 bases from J, leaving 12 bases between. The length of the CDR3 is 14 residues. This chain's CDR3 is CASSGRGANNEQFF. The CDR3, as DNA: TGTGCCAGCAGTGGTCGGGGGGCCAACAATGAGCAGTTCTTC.

The chain couples TRBV4-1 to TRBJ2-7, with TRBD1 identical over 10 bases. The CDR3 is 16 residues long. Germline CDR1 and CDR2: MGHRA and YSYEKL. With 4 bases clipped from V and 1 base from J, the junction kept 7 bases outside the gene matches. The CDR3 bases are TGCGCCAGCAGCCCCCTAGGGGGACAGGGGTCCTACGAGCAGTACTTC. Translation gives CASSPLGGQGSYEQYF.

V is TRBV21-1 and J is TRBJ1-2. TRBV21-1 is a listed pseudogene. This CDR3 is built from 16 residues. This CDR3 is CASSKKMTWGDYGYTF. The CDR3, as DNA: TGTGCCAGCAGCAAAAAGATGACATGGGGGGACTATGGCTACACCTTC.